One sample yielded the 8 T cell receptor beta chains listed below, sequenced in a study of metastatic and nonmetastatic thyroid tumors. Until they underwent thyroid surgery, no patient had received any treatment. TCRdb ran MiXCR on the PCR reads. Among 25,000 to 30,000 clones, 15% to 20% were seen once, and the ten largest hold about 6%. The sample taken for sequencing was blood. The receptor set was obtained from a male donor with papillary thyroid cancer or a benign thyroid nodule (not recorded which). Some clones in this sample may be carry-over from other donors' samples.

The chain has TRBV20-1 and TRBJ2-7; 10 nucleotides align to TRBD2. The V gene end was trimmed by 3 bases and the J gene end by 6 bases; junction bases not matched to a gene: 5. CDR3 length: 13 residues. Germline V gene data show CDR1 as DFQATT and CDR2 as SNEGSKA (reference sequence). The CDR3 DNA is TGCAGTGCTAGCGTCAGCGGGAGGGGCGAGCAGTACTTC. This encodes CSASVSGRGEQYF.

The chain joins TRBV9 to TRBJ2-7; D is undetermined. V lost 4 bases to trimming and J lost 2 bases, with 16 bases between them. The CDR3 contains 15 residues. CDR1 and CDR2 from the germline V gene are SGDLS and YYNGEE. The CDR3 here is CASSLTTNPTYEQYF. Here the CDR3 DNA reads TGTGCCAGCAGCCTTACTACCAACCCAACCTACGAGCAGTACTTC.

This chain links TRBV20-1 with TRBJ2-1, with 9 nucleotides matching TRBD1. Losses at the gene ends were 1 base for V and 6 bases for J; bases not matched to a gene: 4. There are 14 residues in the CDR3. Germline V gene lookup returns CDR1 DFQATT and CDR2 SNEGSKA (reference sequence). CDR3 nucleotide sequence: TGCAGTGCTAGAGGCCAGACAGGGGGCAATGAGCAGTTCTTC. It translates to CSARGQTGGNEQFF.

This clone was seen many times. CDR3 bases: TGTGCCAGCAGTTACTCGGGGACAGGGTACAATGAGCAGTTCTTC. This translates into CASSYSGTGYNEQFF. The chain combines TRBV6-5 with TRBJ2-1; TRBD1 matches at 9 bases. V shed 0 bases, J shed 4 bases, and the junction held 1 base outside the gene matches. CDR1 and CDR2 from the germline V gene are MNHEY and SVGAGI. CDR3 length: 15 residues.

Details on this clone: Germline is not matched at one junction end, which may reflect a read error. This chain links TRBV11-1 with TRBJ2-1; TRBD1 matches at 9 bases. The CDR3 runs to 15 residues. Per the germline V gene, CDR1 is SGHAT and CDR2 is FQDESV (reference sequence). This CDR3 reads CASSGGQGYFSEQFF. The CDR3 region has the DNA TGTGCTAGCAGCGGCGGACAGGGGTACTTTAGTGAGCAGTTCTTC.

This clone came up many times. V and J are TRBV25-1 and TRBJ1-2; a possible D gene is TRBD1 (6 bases). The germline gives CDR1 MGHDK, CDR2 SYGVNS. The germline V and J ends were trimmed by 4 bases and 7 bases, with 10 bases remaining between them. The CDR3 is made up of 12 amino acids. CDR3 sequence (DNA): TGTGCCAGCAGTGCCTACAGGGCTGGCTACACCTTC. Amino acid sequence: CASSAYRAGYTF.

This clone was detected many times. This rearrangement joins TRBV2 to TRBJ1-1; D not resolved. Germline CDR1 is SNHLY and CDR2 is FYNNEI. Trimming took off 9 bases at V and 5 bases at J, with 22 bases between the two ends. This CDR3 region has 15 residues. The CDR3 loop reads CARTHFSVQGTEAFF. The CDR3 nucleotides read TGTGCCAGAACCCACTTTTCGGTCCAAGGAACTGAAGCTTTCTTT. The full variable domain, its missing parts supplied by reference TRBV2 and TRBJ1-1, is EPEVTQTPSHQVTQMGQEVILRCVPISNHLYFYWYRQILGQKVEFLVSFYNNEISEKSEIFDDQFSVERPDGSNFTLKIRSTKLEDSAMYFCARTHFSVQGTEAFFGQGTRLTVV.

The chain is built from TRBV3-1 and TRBJ2-3, with 7 nucleotides matching TRBD2. From germline, CDR1 is LGHDT and CDR2 YNNKEL (reference sequence). The CDR3 totals 17 residues. Trimming at V came to 4 bases and at J to 6 bases, leaving 16 bases not matched to a gene. The DNA of the CDR3 is TGTGCCAGCAGCCCCCGACTAGCTGTAGAGGGAGGCGATACGCAGTATTTT. It codes for CASSPRLAVEGGDTQYF.